Below are 17 T cell receptor beta chains sequenced from a single sample in a study of cytomegalovirus exposure and HLA in healthy donors. In the PCR, 60 Vbeta and 13 Jbeta primers were used. The table came from immunoSEQ multiplex PCR; TCRdb's copy has only in-frame clones and leaves some out. The table has 95,000 to 110,000 clones, 9.5% to 13% seen once; the top ten hold more than 5%. The sample taken for sequencing was PBMCs. Receptor source: a man aged 35-49 years in good health and CMV-seropositive.

V is TRBV6-5 and J is TRBJ2-3; a weak D match, TRBD1 (5 bases). The CDR3 extends over 14 amino acids. Germline loops: CDR1 MNHEY, CDR2 SVGAGI. Trimming shortened V by 2 bases and J by 0 bases, and 6 bases separated the two germline ends. CDR3 in amino acids: CASSYGASTDTQYF. The CDR3 coding sequence is TGTGCCAGCAGTTACGGGGCCAGCACAGATACGCAGTATTTT.

The table lists this clone with a few counts. V and J are TRBV7-8 and TRBJ2-7; TRBD1 aligns across 8 bases. This CDR3 contains 16 residues. V trimming: 5 bases; J trimming: 4 bases; junction bases outside the gene matches: 13. Germline V gives CDR1 SGHVS, CDR2 FQNEAQ. The CDR3: CASSLRPGQAQYEQYF. CDR3 nucleotides: TGTGCCAGCAGCCTTCGGCCGGGACAGGCGCAATACGAGCAGTACTTC.

The chain recombines TRBV5-1 with TRBJ1-3; D may be TRBD1 (5 bases). V was cut by 4 bases and J by 0 bases, with 14 bases left in between. CDR1 and CDR2 (germline): SGHRS, YFSETQ. This CDR3 region has 16 residues. The CDR3 reads CASSPGDRSSGNTIYF. The CDR3 bases are TGCGCCAGCAGCCCGGGGGACCGGAGCTCTGGAAACACCATATATTTT. Full variable domain (outside the CDR3, taken from reference TRBV5-1 and TRBJ1-3): KAGVTQTPRYLIKTRGQQVTLSCSPISGHRSVSWYQQTPGQGLQFLFEYFSETQRNKGNFPGRFSGRQFSNSRSEMNVSTLELGDSALYLCASSPGDRSSGNTIYFGEGSWLTVV.

This clone occurred a few times. This chain joins TRBV7-3 and TRBJ1-2; D possibly corresponds to TRBD1 (5 bases). The CDR3 is 14 residues long. CDR1 and CDR2 from the germline V gene are SGHTA and FQGTGA. V was trimmed by 7 bases and J by 7 bases, leaving 19 bases between them. In DNA, the CDR3 is TGTGCCAGCACCAGGGACTTTCAACTAGGTGGCTACACCTTC. Translating it yields CASTRDFQLGGYTF.

Here the CDR3 reads CASSRTGGPTYEQYF. CDR3 DNA sequence: TGCGCCAGCAGCCGTACGGGAGGACCAACCTACGAGCAGTACTTC. The genes are TRBV5-1 and TRBJ2-7, with 7 bases matching TRBD2. The V segment lost 4 bases and the J segment 2 bases; nucleotides outside the gene matches: 9. CDR3 length equals 15 residues. CDR1 is SGHRS and CDR2 is YFSETQ in the germline V gene.

This clone came up a few times. V and J are TRBV13 and TRBJ2-1; D might be TRBD2 (5 bases). The CDR3 is 12 residues long. Germline CDR1 reads PRHDT; CDR2 reads FYEKMQ (reference sequence). The ends were cut back, 0 bases at V and 11 bases at J, with 8 bases in the middle. The CDR3 DNA reads TGTGCCAGCAGCTTAGGCCGGGGTCAGCAGTTCTTC. Translating it yields CASSLGRGQQFF.

This clone was detected only a few times. The chain recombines TRBV6-1 with TRBJ1-5; 9 bases align to TRBD1. J was trimmed by 2 bases and V by 7 bases; bases with no gene match: 3. The CDR3 runs 14 residues. Germline V gives CDR1 MNHNS, CDR2 SASEGT. Here the CDR3 DNA reads TGTGCCAGCACCAGGACAGGGGGCAATCAGCCCCAGCATTTT. This encodes CASTRTGGNQPQHF.

In its sample, this clone was seen many times. The genes are TRBV14 and TRBJ2-5, with 8 nucleotides matching TRBD2. J lost 3 bases, V lost 2 bases, and 8 bases had no gene match. The germline V gene encodes CDR1 SGHDN and CDR2 FVKESK. The CDR3 spans 16 residues. In DNA form, the CDR3 reads TGTGCCAGCAGCCAAACTAGCGGCATTAAGAAAGAGACCCAGTACTTC. Translation: CASSQTSGIKKETQYF.

The chain employs TRBV27 and TRBJ2-1, with no clear D. The V end was cut by 1 base, the J end by 4 bases, with 14 bases between. Germline V gives CDR1 MNHEY, CDR2 SMNVEV (reference sequence). The CDR3 has 16 residues. The CDR3 loop is CASSLWVQTRYNEQFF. The DNA of the CDR3 is TGTGCCAGCAGTTTATGGGTCCAAACGAGGTACAATGAGCAGTTCTTC.

The chain links TRBV6-4 to TRBJ2-3; D uncertain. The length of the CDR3 is 13 residues. V was shortened by 5 bases and J by 3 bases, with 9 bases between the two germline ends. The germline gives CDR1 MRHNA, CDR2 SNTAGT. The CDR3 nucleotides are TGTGCCAGCAGTCCCCTCGGGACAGATACGCAGTATTTT. Protein product: CASSPLGTDTQYF.

This clone was counted a few times. The chain is built from TRBV7-2 and TRBJ2-3, with unresolved D. The CDR3 sequence is 12 residues long. Germline V gene lookup returns CDR1 SGHTA and CDR2 FQGNSA. The V gene lost 3 bases and the J gene lost 6 bases, with 7 bases spanning the gap. CDR3 coding DNA: TGTGCCAGCAGCTTGTACAGTGATACGCAGTATTTT. It specifies CASSLYSDTQYF.

This chain connects TRBV6-5 to TRBJ1-2; TRBD1 might be the D (5 bases). The CDR3 totals 15 residues. The V end was cut by 6 bases, the J end by 5 bases, with 19 bases between. Germline lookup yields CDR1 MNHEY and CDR2 SVGAGI. The CDR3 sequence: CASSSTGLSLYGYTF. CDR3 in DNA: TGTGCCAGCAGCTCAACAGGACTAAGTTTGTATGGCTACACCTTC.

The CDR3 reads CASSYAASVLIYEQYF. The CDR3 DNA reads as TGTGCCAGCAGTTACGCCGCCAGCGTCCTGATCTACGAGCAGTACTTC. This rearrangement joins TRBV6-5 to TRBJ2-7; D remains unclear. CDR1 and CDR2 (germline): MNHEY, SVGAGI. The V end lost 2 bases, the J end lost 3 bases, and 17 bases lay between the germline ends. CDR3 size: 16 residues.

The gene calls are TRBV11-1 and TRBJ2-2; D call uncertain. Germline V gene data show CDR1 as SGHAT and CDR2 as FQDESV (reference sequence). V shed 3 bases and J shed 2 bases, with 7 bases lying between them. The CDR3 length is 14 residues. CDR3 region: CASSLGANTGELFF. Written as DNA, the CDR3 is TGTGCCAGCAGCTTGGGCGCAAACACCGGGGAGCTGTTTTTT.

This clone was seen a handful of times. The chain links TRBV5-4 to TRBJ2-5; the match to TRBD2 covers 14 bases. The V gene end was trimmed by 0 bases and the J gene end by 3 bases; junction bases not matched to a gene: 1. CDR3 length: 16 residues. Germline loops: CDR1 SGHNT, CDR2 YYREEE (reference sequence). The CDR3 nucleotides are TGTGCCAGCAGCTTGGGACTAGCGGGAGGGGAAGAGACCCAGTACTTC. This sequence encodes CASSLGLAGGEETQYF.

A few counts support this clone. The V gene is TRBV7-9, the J gene TRBJ1-3; the D gene is possibly TRBD1 (6 bases). The CDR3 has 15 residues. The ends were cut back, 2 bases at V and 2 bases at J, with 10 bases in the middle. Germline CDR1 SEHNR, CDR2 FQNEAQ (reference sequence). The CDR3, as DNA: TGTGCCAGCAGCTTACCACAGGGCCCTGGAAACACCATATATTTT. It encodes CASSLPQGPGNTIYF. The full variable domain, its missing parts supplied by reference TRBV7-9 and TRBJ1-3, is DTGVSQNPRHKITKRGQNVTFRCDPISEHNRLYWYRQTLGQGPEFLTYFQNEAQLEKSRLLSDRFSAERPKGSFSTLEIQRTEQGDSAMYLCASSLPQGPGNTIYFGEGSWLTVV.

The chain recombines TRBV5-6 with TRBJ1-5; 7 nucleotides line up with TRBD1. Germline values: CDR1 SGHDT, CDR2 YYEEEE. This CDR3 spans 14 amino acids. V was pared by 4 bases and J by 3 bases, with 4 bases of the junction left unmatched. As DNA, the CDR3 is TGTGCCAGCAGCCTGACAGGGTACAATCAGCCCCAGCATTTT. It codes for CASSLTGYNQPQHF.